The T cell receptor beta chain under discussion was sequenced for a study of graft-versus-host responses after intestinal transplantation. About the study: Recipients were all induced with anti-thymocyte globulin, then given tacrolimus and steroids for around three years.

V lost 4 bases and J lost 3, with 7 bases in between. The V gene's germline CDR1 is SGHRS and CDR2 YFSETQ. There are 13 residues in the CDR3. Assay used: immunoSEQ multiplex PCR; TCRdb lists only in-frame clones, some missing. The data contain approximately 60,000 clones, around 90% of them singletons. Once graft tissue had been processed, intraepithelial and lamina propria lymphocytes were released. The TCR comes from a human patient who received an intestinal transplant, so some T cells may come from the graft donor. J is TRBJ2-2 and V is TRBV5-1; the D is unclear. Sequenced material: ileum tissue, taken roughly 54 weeks after transplant. CDR3 DNA: TGCGCCAGCAGCCGCGTATACACCGGGGAGCTGTTTTTT. Residues: CASSRVYTGELFF. The variable domain in full, completed from reference TRBV5-1 and TRBJ2-2, reads KAGVTQTPRYLIKTRGQQVTLSCSPISGHRSVSWYQQTPGQGLQFLFEYFSETQRNKGNFPGRFSGRQFSNSRSEMNVSTLELGDSALYLCASSRVYTGELFFGEGSRLTVL.